This T cell receptor beta chain was recorded in a study of blood T cell repertoires in COVID-19. Germline V lookup: CDR1 MNHEY, CDR2 SMNVEV (reference sequence). Losses at the gene ends were 4 bases for V and 5 bases for J; bases not matched to a gene: 7. The CDR3 consists of 16 residues. In the original workflow: From reference gene primer amplification, estimates of nucleated cell counts were derived. The method was immunoSEQ multiplex PCR; TCRdb's version includes in-frame clones alone and lacks a portion of them. V and J calls plus clone size are reproduced from that table; the DNA served to infer D and trimming. The sample consists of fewer than 110,000 clones, around 90% of them appearing once.

The chain has TRBV27 and TRBJ2-1; 11 bases agree with TRBD1. The clonotype was recovered from a woman at least 80 years old in a cohort sampled during active COVID-19. The sample consisted of peripheral blood. This CDR3 reads CASSSPWDRGDNEQFF. In nucleotides, the CDR3 is TGTGCCAGCAGTTCCCCTTGGGACAGGGGGGACAATGAGCAGTTCTTC.